This record looks at one T cell receptor (beta chain) sequence and its context. Its antigen remains unknown. This entry comes from a study of cytomegalovirus exposure and HLA in healthy donors. The CDR3 runs to 18 residues. Study-wide results and caveats: Common viral pathogens (according to a later analysis) appeared linked to several of the most significant clusters.

In the PCR, 60 Vbeta and 13 Jbeta primers were used. Measured with immunoSEQ multiplex PCR; TCRdb has only the in-frame clones, and not every one. The sample lists about 140,000 clones, roughly four fifths seen once, with over 6.5% in the top ten. The chain joins TRBV12-1 to TRBJ2-3; the D call of TRBD2 is as the table states it, not checked on the DNA. TRBV12-1 is classified as a pseudogene. Material for sequencing was PBMCs. This clonotype was sampled from a man younger than 45 in good health and CMV-seronegative. The CDR3 region has the DNA TGTGCCAGCAGACTTCCCCTATGGGCTAGCGGGAGGGCAGATACGCAGTATTTT. Its translation: CASRLPLWASGRADTQYF.